This is a list of T cell receptor beta chains from one sample in a study of regulatory T cells in long-lasting Graves disease. Each CDR3 protein is one row after TCRdb ran MiXCR on the multiplex PCR reads. The sample records about 290,000 distinct CDR3 sequences, under 25% being singletons. The source was peripheral blood mononuclear cells (PBMCs), collected when the disease was refractory, from a patient treated with antithyroid drugs. These receptors were collected from a female donor with Graves disease. The CDR3 runs from the conserved cysteine through the conserved F or W. The D gene is left open where the match is weak. The size entry is marked missing in some rows and otherwise reads once, few, many or a size class.

cdr3_length	v_call	d_call	clone_size	j_call	cdr3_aa	cdr3_nt
14	TRBV12-3/TRBV12-4	NA	many	TRBJ1-1	CASSLGGLATEAFF	TGTGCCAGCAGTTTAGGTGGGTTGGCCACTGAAGCTTTCTTT
15	TRBV18	NA	many	TRBJ1-1	CASSPTRGVGTEAFF	TGTGCCAGCTCACCAACCAGGGGCGTGGGTACTGAAGCTTTCTTT
16	TRBV11-2	TRBD1	many	TRBJ2-2	CASSFRDRGYPGELFF	TGTGCCAGCAGCTTCCGCGACAGGGGATACCCCGGGGAGCTGTTTTTT
14	TRBV5-1	NA	NA	TRBJ2-7	CASSLVGGPYEQYF	TGCGCCAGCAGCTTGGTGGGGGGACCCTACGAGCAGTACTTC
18	TRBV6-1	NA	many	TRBJ2-2	CASSPEGQSYANTGELFF	TGTGCCAGCAGCCCAGAAGGACAGAGCTACGCGAACACCGGGGAGCTGTTTTTT
14	TRBV9	NA	NA	TRBJ2-7	CASSVGDITYEQYF	TGTGCCAGCAGCGTAGGAGATATCACCTACGAGCAGTACTTC
15	TRBV30	NA	NA	TRBJ1-6	CAWKVVSGLNSPLHF	TGTGCCTGGAAAGTAGTCAGCGGTCTAAATTCACCCCTCCACTTT
13	TRBV20-1	NA	few	TRBJ1-5	CSARVQGLQPQHF	TGCAGTGCTAGAGTCCAGGGGTTACAGCCCCAGCATTTT
19	TRBV29-1	TRBD2	NA	TRBJ2-7	CSVEKSLRTSGRLTYEQYF	TGCAGCGTTGAGAAATCCCTCCGGACTAGCGGGAGGCTTACCTACGAGCAGTACTTC
13	TRBV11-2	TRBD1	few	TRBJ1-2	CASSFGQDYGYTF	TGTGCCAGCAGCTTTGGACAGGACTATGGCTACACCTTC
14	TRBV5-6	NA	many	TRBJ1-2	CASSLYGMEYGYTF	TGTGCCAGCAGCTTGTACGGCATGGAATATGGCTACACCTTC
14	TRBV12-3/TRBV12-4	NA	many	TRBJ2-7	CASSKGQESYEQYF	TGTGCCAGCAGCAAAGGACAAGAATCCTACGAGCAGTACTTC
16	TRBV20-1	TRBD1	few	TRBJ1-2	CSASRYRDSSNYGYTF	TGCAGTGCTAGTCGGTATAGGGACAGCTCTAACTATGGCTACACCTTC
12	TRBV7-2	NA	NA	TRBJ1-2	CARSEANYGYTF	TGTGCCAGGTCCGAGGCTAACTATGGCTACACCTTC
12	TRBV28	NA	NA	TRBJ1-6	CASSLDSSPLHF	TGTGCCAGCAGCTTGGACTCCTCACCCCTCCACTTT
15	TRBV19	NA	NA	TRBJ2-7	CASSIGTRGSYEQYF	TGTGCCAGTAGTATAGGAACGCGGGGCTCCTACGAGCAGTACTTC
15	TRBV4-3	NA	few	TRBJ2-5	CASSQDTRQWETQYF	TGCGCCAGCAGCCAAGATACACGGCAATGGGAGACCCAGTACTTC
14	TRBV7-2	NA	many	TRBJ2-5	CASSLFGGAETQYF	TGTGCCAGCAGCTTATTTGGGGGCGCAGAGACCCAGTACTTC
16	TRBV6-1	TRBD2	few	TRBJ2-2	CASSEGLAGRTGELFF	TGTGCCAGCAGTGAGGGACTAGCGGGAAGGACCGGGGAGCTGTTTTTT
12	TRBV29-1	NA	many	TRBJ1-1	CSVEPSNTEAFF	TGCAGCGTTGAACCTTCGAACACTGAAGCTTTCTTT
13	TRBV7-9	NA	many	TRBJ1-1	CASSFRAATEAFF	TGTGCCAGCAGCTTCCGGGCGGCCACTGAAGCTTTCTTT
14	TRBV2	NA	many	TRBJ1-2	CASSDRDGRYGYTF	TGTGCCAGCAGTGACAGGGATGGGAGATATGGCTACACCTTC
14	TRBV20-1	TRBD2	NA	TRBJ2-5	CSAEGLAGVKTQYF	TGCAGTGCCGAGGGACTAGCGGGAGTAAAGACCCAGTACTTC
15	TRBV11-1	NA	many	TRBJ1-2	CASSNLRPEVGGYTF	TGTGCCAGCAGCAACCTACGCCCAGAAGTAGGCGGCTACACCTTC
13	TRBV27	NA	NA	TRBJ2-6	CASRLSGADVLTF	TGTGCCAGCAGACTCTCTGGGGCCGACGTCCTGACTTTC
14	TRBV5-8	NA	NA	TRBJ1-6	CASSGTGPRSPLHF	TGTGCCAGCAGCGGGACCGGGCCCCGGTCACCCCTCCACTTT